The 30 T cell receptor beta chains given below trace back to one sample, sequenced in a study of blood T cell repertoires in COVID-19. Only in-frame clones appear in the TCRdb table, and some are missing; sequencing was by immunoSEQ multiplex PCR. The repertoire consists of around 200,000 clones, with 75% to 90% occurring once and the leading ten covering approximately 4%. The sequencing input was PBMCs or T cells enriched from blood (not recorded which). The receptors were sampled from a woman aged 25 to 39 who had been exposed to COVID-19.

The rearrangement joins TRBV7-9 to TRBJ2-7, with TRBD1 identical over 9 bases. The length of the CDR3 is 15 residues. CDR1 is SEHNR, CDR2 FQNEAQ, per germline (reference sequence). V dropped 5 bases and J dropped 0; count of bases not matched to a gene: 5. The CDR3: CASSQGQGSSYEQYF. The CDR3 DNA follows: TGTGCCAGCAGCCAGGGACAGGGAAGCTCCTACGAGCAGTACTTC.

The chain has TRBV9 and TRBJ1-2; 8 nucleotides agree with TRBD1. This CDR3 is 13 amino acids long. Germline V lookup: CDR1 SGDLS, CDR2 YYNGEE. With 3 bases clipped from V and 13 bases from J, the junction kept 11 bases outside the gene matches. CDR3 DNA sequence: TGTGCCAGCAGCGCCGCCCGGGACAGGCCGTGCACCTTC. Protein sequence: CASSAARDRPCTF. Variable domain in full (rest from reference TRBV9 and TRBJ1-2): DSGVTQTPKHLITATGQRVTLRCSPRSGDLSVYWYQQSLDQGLQFLIQYYNGEERAKGNILERFSAQQFPDLHSELNLSSLELGDSALYFCASSAARDRPCTFGSGTRLTVV.

The chain is built from TRBV7-2 and TRBJ1-1; D possibly corresponds to TRBD1 (6 bases). CDR3 length: 14 residues. Trimming removed 4 bases from V and 4 bases from J, with 13 bases in between. Germline V gene data show CDR1 as SGHTA and CDR2 as FQGNSA. CDR3 coding DNA: TGTGCCAGCAGCTCACTGACAGGTGGCACTGAAGCTTTCTTT. Translated: CASSSLTGGTEAFF. Variable domain in full (rest from reference TRBV7-2 and TRBJ1-1): GAGVSQSPSNKVTEKGKDVELRCDPISGHTALYWYRQSLGQGLEFLIYFQGNSAPDKSGLPSDRFSAERTGGSVSTLTIQRTQQEDSAVYLCASSSLTGGTEAFFGQGTRLTVV.

CDR3 loop: CASSGSGTTNSPLHF. As DNA, the CDR3 is TGTGCCAGCAGCGGATCCGGGACAACGAATTCACCCCTCCACTTT. The chain is built from TRBV9 and TRBJ1-6, with TRBD1 as a possible D gene (6 bases). Trimming cost V 3 bases and J 7 bases, with 14 bases left between them. Germline-derived CDR1 and CDR2 are SGDLS and YYNGEE. The CDR3 loop spans 15 amino acids.

This rearrangement joins TRBV14 to TRBJ1-2; the D is unclear. This CDR3 is 12 amino acids long. CDR1 is SGHDN, CDR2 FVKESK, per germline. Trimming took 1 base from V and 5 from J, leaving 5 bases between them. CDR3 DNA sequence: TGTGCCAGCAGCCAAGGGCCGTATGGCTACACCTTC. Its translation: CASSQGPYGYTF.

The rearrangement joins TRBV5-6 to TRBJ1-1; D remains ambiguous. Germline loops: CDR1 SGHDT, CDR2 YYEEEE. This CDR3 comprises 13 residues. Trimming pared 4 bases from V and 5 bases from J, leaving 12 bases between. The DNA of the CDR3 is TGTGCCAGCAGCATCTCCTCCCCGACTGAAGCTTTCTTT. This translates into CASSISSPTEAFF.

The chain joins TRBV25-1 to TRBJ1-1, with D perhaps matching TRBD1 (6 bases). The V end was cut by 1 base, the J end by 8 bases, with 11 bases between. Germline V gives CDR1 MGHDK, CDR2 SYGVNS. The length of the CDR3 is 13 residues. The DNA for the CDR3 is TGTGCCAGCAGTGAATGGGGGGGCGAAGAAGCTTTCTTT. It specifies CASSEWGGEEAFF.

The V call is TRBV3-1 (or the pseudogene TRBV3-2), the J call TRBJ2-5, with D perhaps matching TRBD1 (5 bases). This CDR3 comprises 15 residues. In germline, CDR1 is LGHDT, CDR2 YNNKEL (reference sequence). Trimming removed 0 bases from V and 5 bases from J, with 13 bases in between. The CDR3 coding sequence is TGTGCCAGCAGCCAAGATCCCGCAGGGCGGGAGACCCAGTACTTC. It specifies CASSQDPAGRETQYF.

Remarks on this clone: Additional DNA sequences in this sample encode the identical CDR3. The chain employs TRBV24-1 and TRBJ2-2, with TRBD1 identical over 9 bases. CDR1 KGHDR and CDR2 SFDVKD come from the germline V gene. V lost 4 bases to trimming and J lost 1 base; unmatched junction nucleotides: 3. The CDR3 contains 16 residues. The CDR3 sequence is CATSDPGQGNTGELFF. CDR3 nucleotides: TGTGCCACCAGTGACCCGGGACAGGGGAACACCGGGGAGCTGTTTTTT.

This chain uses TRBV30 with TRBJ2-1; D is perhaps TRBD2 (6 bases). The CDR3 has 14 residues. Germline CDR1 GTSNPN, CDR2 SVGIG (reference sequence). Trimming removed 4 bases at V and 5 bases at J, with 15 bases between. The CDR3 region is CAWKASALNNEQFF. The CDR3 nucleotides read TGTGCCTGGAAGGCTAGCGCCCTCAACAATGAGCAGTTCTTC.

This rearrangement joins TRBV9 to TRBJ1-4; 7 bases agree with TRBD1. The CDR3 has 14 amino acids. With 3 bases clipped from V and 5 bases from J, the junction kept 4 bases outside the gene matches. Germline values: CDR1 SGDLS, CDR2 YYNGEE. CDR3 region: CASSAPGQNEKLFF. CDR3 DNA: TGTGCCAGCAGCGCTCCGGGACAGAATGAAAAACTGTTTTTT. Based on the CDR3 plus reference TRBV9 and TRBJ1-4, the full variable domain is DSGVTQTPKHLITATGQRVTLRCSPRSGDLSVYWYQQSLDQGLQFLIQYYNGEERAKGNILERFSAQQFPDLHSELNLSSLELGDSALYFCASSAPGQNEKLFFGSGTQLSVL.

The chain combines TRBV5-6 with TRBJ2-7; D might be TRBD1 (5 bases). V lost 4 bases and J lost 6, with 17 bases in between. This CDR3 comprises 14 residues. CDR1 and CDR2 (germline): SGHDT, YYEEEE. DNA of the CDR3: TGTGCCAGCAGCCCCAACCCGACAGTGCTCGAGCAGTACTTC. Protein: CASSPNPTVLEQYF.

The chain combines TRBV29-1 with TRBJ1-1, with TRBD1 matching over 10 bases. CDR1 and CDR2 (germline): SQVTM, ANQGSEA. The trim removed 7 bases at V and 4 bases at J, leaving 0 bases unmatched. The CDR3 contains 11 residues. CDR3 nucleotide sequence: TGCAGCGGGGACAGGGGCACTGAAGCTTTCTTT. It codes for CSGDRGTEAFF.

The V call is TRBV27, the J call TRBJ2-2; 9 bases fit TRBD1. The trim removed 5 bases at V and 5 bases at J, leaving 6 bases unmatched. From germline, CDR1 is MNHEY and CDR2 SMNVEV (reference sequence). The CDR3 loop spans 15 amino acids. The CDR3 here is CASSPDRGGTGELFF. DNA of the CDR3: TGTGCCAGCAGTCCTGACAGGGGGGGGACCGGGGAGCTGTTTTTT.

The chain links TRBV19 to TRBJ1-5, with a tentative D call TRBD1 (5 bases). Germline V CDR1 and CDR2: LNHDA, SQIVND (reference sequence). The CDR3 spans 15 residues. V was cut by 2 bases and J by 1 base, with 9 bases left in between. This CDR3 reads CASSIKTASNQPQHF. The CDR3 DNA sequence: TGTGCCAGTAGTATAAAGACAGCAAGCAATCAGCCCCAGCATTTT.

The chain joins TRBV30 to TRBJ1-5, with 8 positions matching TRBD1. This CDR3 is built from 16 residues. After removal of 1 base from V and 0 bases from J, the junction contained 5 bases not matched to a gene. The germline gives CDR1 GTSNPN, CDR2 SVGIG (reference sequence). The DNA for the CDR3 is TGTGCCTGGAGTGGTGACAGGGGTTATAGCAATCAGCCCCAGCATTTT. Translation gives CAWSGDRGYSNQPQHF.

V usage is TRBV6-1 and J usage is TRBJ2-7; 8 nucleotides align to TRBD1. Germline V lookup: CDR1 MNHNS, CDR2 SASEGT. The CDR3 loop spans 15 amino acids. Trimming removed 2 bases from V and 2 bases from J; junction bases left unmatched: 5. CDR3 loop: CASSEPTGAPYEQYF. The CDR3 region has the DNA TGTGCCAGCAGTGAACCGACAGGGGCCCCCTACGAGCAGTACTTC.

The CDR3 coding sequence is TGTGCCAGCAGCTTAGCTGGAGGGCTTGGCTACACCTTC. This translates into CASSLAGGLGYTF. The genes are TRBV11-2 and TRBJ1-2; no clear D gene. V lost 1 base, J lost 7 bases, and 10 bases lay in between. The CDR3 extends over 13 amino acids. CDR1 SGHAT and CDR2 FQNNGV come from the germline V gene.

The chain uses TRBV7-8 and TRBJ2-4; 7 nucleotides agree with TRBD1. Germline V gene lookup returns CDR1 SGHVS and CDR2 FQNEAQ. J gave up 4 bases and V 5 bases, and 5 bases lay outside the gene matches. This CDR3 spans 14 amino acids. As DNA, the CDR3 is TGTGCCAGCAGCGGACGACAGGGTAAAAACATTCAGTACTTC. Residues: CASSGRQGKNIQYF.

This clone has more than one count but fewer than ten. The chain recombines TRBV7-8 with TRBJ2-3; 10 bases fit TRBD2. The ends lost 1 base at V and 5 bases at J; junction bases unmatched: 6. CDR1 and CDR2 (germline): SGHVS, FQNEAQ. The CDR3 covers 16 residues. The CDR3, as DNA: TGTGCCAGCAGCTTAGGAGCGGGGGGGTACAGAGATACGCAGTATTTT. Translated, it gives CASSLGAGGYRDTQYF. Combining the CDR3 with reference TRBV7-8 and TRBJ2-3 gives the whole variable domain GAGVSQSPRYKVAKRGQDVALRCDPISGHVSLFWYQQALGQGPEFLTYFQNEAQLDKSGLPSDRFFAERPEGSVSTLKIQRTQQEDSAVYLCASSLGAGGYRDTQYFGPGTRLTVL.

The chain uses TRBV7-2 and TRBJ1-5; possible D gene TRBD1, 5 bases. The CDR3 spans 15 residues. The V end lost 5 bases, the J end lost 0 bases, and 11 bases lay between the germline ends. Germline V gene sequence: CDR1 SGHTA, CDR2 FQGNSA. In nucleotides, the CDR3 is TGTGCCAGCAGCCTCGGGGGTTATAGCAATCAGCCCCAGCATTTT. Translation: CASSLGGYSNQPQHF.

This clone was counted once. V gene TRBV19 combines with J gene TRBJ1-6; 9 bases match TRBD1. CDR1 LNHDA and CDR2 SQIVND come from the germline V gene (reference sequence). The CDR3 consists of 16 residues. J was trimmed by 5 bases and V by 5 bases; bases with no gene match: 7. CDR3 nucleotide sequence: TGTGCCAGTAGTCCCGCGGACAGGGGAAATAATTCACCCCTCCACTTT. Protein sequence: CASSPADRGNNSPLHF. The full variable domain, rest sourced from reference TRBV19 and TRBJ1-6, is DGGITQSPKYLFRKEGQNVTLSCEQNLNHDAMYWYRQDPGQGLRLIYYSQIVNDFQKGDIAEGYSVSREKKESFPLTVTSAQKNPTAFYLCASSPADRGNNSPLHFGNGTRLTVT.

This sequence joins TRBV19 and TRBJ1-2, with D perhaps matching TRBD1 (6 bases). V was trimmed by 4 bases and J by 1 base, leaving 7 bases between them. The CDR3 length is 13 residues. CDR1 is LNHDA and CDR2 is SQIVND in the germline V gene (reference sequence). In DNA, the CDR3 is TGTGCCAGTAGTAGGGACATTAACTATGGCTACACCTTC. Protein product: CASSRDINYGYTF.

The CDR3 region has the DNA TGTGCCTGGAGTGTACGACGGGGGGCCCACACCGGGGAGCTGTTTTTT. Translation: CAWSVRRGAHTGELFF. The V and J genes are TRBV30 and TRBJ2-2, with D perhaps matching TRBD2 (7 bases). Looked up from germline, CDR1 is GTSNPN and CDR2 is SVGIG (reference sequence). The CDR3 covers 16 residues. Deletions cut 0 bases from V and 3 bases from J, with 14 bases between.

The genes are TRBV11-2 and TRBJ2-3; 11 nucleotides agree with TRBD2. The CDR3 is 15 amino acids. The V and J ends lost 2 bases and 6 bases, in that order; junction bases with no gene match: 4. CDR1 SGHAT and CDR2 FQNNGV come from the germline V gene. DNA for the CDR3: TGTGCCAGCAGCTTAAGTAGCGGGGGGGCTGATACGCAGTATTTT. It codes for CASSLSSGGADTQYF.

This rearrangement joins TRBV2 to TRBJ1-1, with D hard to call. The CDR3 has 14 amino acids. Per the germline V gene, CDR1 is SNHLY and CDR2 is FYNNEI. V lost 6 bases and J lost 1, with 12 bases in between. In DNA, the CDR3 is TGTGCCAGCAGCCAAAAGCTGTGGAACACTGAAGCTTTCTTT. Translation gives CASSQKLWNTEAFF. Looking up the rest from reference TRBV2 and TRBJ1-1 gives the full variable domain: EPEVTQTPSHQVTQMGQEVILRCVPISNHLYFYWYRQILGQKVEFLVSFYNNEISEKSEIFDDQFSVERPDGSNFTLKIRSTKLEDSAMYFCASSQKLWNTEAFFGQGTRLTVV.

Only one count was recorded for this clone. The chain carries TRBV28 and TRBJ2-3, with 8 nucleotides matching TRBD2. The V gene's germline CDR1 is MDHEN and CDR2 SYDVKM. CDR3 size: 15 residues. The J segment lost 0 bases and the V segment lost 6 bases, leaving 5 bases of the junction unmatched. The CDR3 DNA sequence: TGTGCCAGCAGGCCGGGGGGGCGAAGCACAGATACGCAGTATTTT. It is translated as CASRPGGRSTDTQYF.

V gene TRBV2 combines with J gene TRBJ1-2; D not certain. Trimming pared 1 base from V and 4 bases from J, leaving 7 bases between. The germline V gene encodes CDR1 SNHLY and CDR2 FYNNEI. The CDR3 has 13 residues. The CDR3 protein is CASSEGVIYGYTF. The CDR3 region has the DNA TGTGCCAGCAGTGAAGGAGTCATCTATGGCTACACCTTC.

The J gene is TRBJ1-4, the V gene TRBV27; 12 nucleotides match TRBD1. The ends lost 5 bases at V and 14 bases at J; junction bases unmatched: 9. The CDR3 is made up of 14 amino acids. Germline V gene lookup returns CDR1 MNHEY and CDR2 SMNVEV (reference sequence). CDR3 in amino acids: CASSPGTGGVRLFF. DNA of the CDR3: TGTGCCAGCAGTCCTGGGACAGGGGGCGTGCGGCTGTTTTTT.

The chain employs TRBV5-1 and TRBJ2-1; 10 bases match TRBD1. V lost 2 bases, J lost 9 bases, and 11 bases stayed unmatched. CDR1 is SGHRS, CDR2 YFSETQ, per germline. CDR3 length: 16 residues. DNA for the CDR3: TGCGCCAGCAGCTTTCGACAGGGGGCTTCCTCTGGTGAGCAGTTCTTC. Its protein is CASSFRQGASSGEQFF.